These T cell receptor beta chains were read from a single sample in a study of blood T cell repertoires in COVID-19. Data came from immunoSEQ multiplex PCR; TCRdb stores just in-frame clones and leaves some out. Found here are 80,000 to 100,000 clones, over 70% of them singletons; the top ten hold over 15%. Sequenced: peripheral blood. The receptors originated from a human donor in a cohort sampled during active COVID-19. The CDR3 runs from the conserved cysteine through the conserved F or W. A D gene is named only where the DNA matches it firmly.

J,D,V,CDR3
TRBJ1-1,TRBD1,TRBV4-1,CASSLADRGTEAFF
TRBJ1-1,TRBD1,TRBV3-1/TRBV3-2,CASSQLKRAGGGITEAFF
TRBJ2-3,TRBD2,TRBV7-2,CASSLGTSGSAGTDTQYF
TRBJ2-7,TRBD2,TRBV4-1,CASSQDGRSPPYEQYF
TRBJ2-3,TRBD2,TRBV7-6,CASSVAGGDTDTQYF
TRBJ1-1,NA,TRBV4-1,CASSQGEGTEAFF
TRBJ1-1,NA,TRBV4-1,CASSFDTNTEAFF
TRBJ1-1,NA,TRBV4-1,CASSQVRGTEAFF
TRBJ1-1,NA,TRBV30,CAWRRQSANTEAFF
TRBJ2-3,TRBD2,TRBV6-1,CASSEVASGGGTDTQYF
TRBJ2-7,NA,TRBV14,CASSQGSGSYEQYF
TRBJ1-5,TRBD1,TRBV5-6,CASRPGTGNQPQHF
TRBJ2-1,TRBD2,TRBV9,CASSVSGSRYNEQFF
TRBJ2-7,TRBD1,TRBV5-1,CASDRVYEQYF
TRBJ1-3,NA,TRBV9,CASSVQGTGNTIYF
TRBJ2-7,NA,TRBV3-1/TRBV3-2,CASSQDGAYEQYF
TRBJ1-4,TRBD1,TRBV30,CAWKGQGGIEKLFF
TRBJ2-2,NA,TRBV12-3/TRBV12-4,CASSPTYTGELFF
TRBJ2-7,NA,TRBV6-5,CASSTPDSLHYEQYF
TRBJ1-6,TRBD1,TRBV7-9,CASSTRTGTGISPLHF
TRBJ2-7,TRBD1,TRBV19,CASSFARTGGSVHEQYF
TRBJ2-7,TRBD2,TRBV11-1,CASSPPGTSASYEQYF
TRBJ1-5,NA,TRBV2,CASSDQQNQPQHF
TRBJ1-1,NA,TRBV7-2,CASSLQGTGNTEAFF
TRBJ2-7,NA,TRBV7-9,CASSSGVGQYF
TRBJ2-1,TRBD2,TRBV4-1,CASSFLAGGLNEQFF
TRBJ2-7,NA,TRBV25-1,CASSDYTSSPNEQYF
TRBJ2-2,NA,TRBV30,CAWSGGLNTGELFF
TRBJ1-2,TRBD1,TRBV28,CASSLRDRVSMNYGYTF
TRBJ1-5,NA,TRBV2,CASRAGVNQPQHF
TRBJ2-7,NA,TRBV28,CASSPGNSYEQYF
TRBJ1-6,NA,TRBV20-1,CSATAGSPLHF
TRBJ2-7,TRBD1,TRBV2,CASIRGQGFGEQYF
TRBJ2-7,TRBD1,TRBV7-9,CASSHGQGYSYEQYF
TRBJ2-7,NA,TRBV7-6,CASSLGASEIYEQYF
TRBJ2-7,NA,TRBV27,CASSFRGSDYEQYF
TRBJ2-1,NA,TRBV10-2,CASGGQLGYEQFF
TRBJ2-7,TRBD2,TRBV5-1,CASSLGSTTSGTTYEQYF
TRBJ2-7,TRBD2,TRBV11-3,CASSLGGLAGVDEQYF
TRBJ2-4,NA,TRBV28,CASSLGGNPVVIQYF
TRBJ1-2,NA,TRBV2,CASTFNYGYTF
TRBJ1-5,NA,TRBV6-1,CASSEPAGHFQPQHF